These 32 T cell receptor beta chains came from one sample sequenced in a study of blood T cell repertoires in COVID-19. TCRdb's copy holds only in-frame clones and misses some; the assay was immunoSEQ multiplex PCR. The profile covers 85,000 to 120,000 clones, with approximately 85% appearing a single time and 9.5% to 10% taken by the ten largest. Sequencing was carried out using peripheral blood. These receptors originate from a man in his forties or fifties with active or convalescent COVID-19.

This chain connects TRBV4-1 to TRBJ1-3; D not certain. The CDR3 runs to 14 residues. V lost 5 bases and J lost 1, with 9 bases in between. Germline CDR1 MGHRA, CDR2 YSYEKL. This CDR3 is CASSSAGSGNTIYF. The CDR3 DNA follows: TGCGCCAGCAGCTCGGCAGGTTCTGGAAACACCATATATTTT.

The chain combines TRBV25-1 with TRBJ2-5, with 7 bases identical to TRBD2. V gave up 4 bases and J gave up 4 bases; unmatched junction bases: 6. Germline V gives CDR1 MGHDK, CDR2 SYGVNS. This CDR3 spans 14 amino acids. In DNA, the CDR3 is TGTGCCAGCAGTGGAAGCGGGGCTCGAGAGACCCAGTACTTC. Protein sequence: CASSGSGARETQYF.

CDR3 in DNA: TGTGCCAGCAGCCTCGGACAGGGCGCATTACAGCAGTACTTC. It is translated as CASSLGQGALQQYF. The chain links TRBV6-5 to TRBJ2-7; 8 nucleotides agree with TRBD1. The CDR3 loop spans 14 amino acids. Germline V gives CDR1 MNHEY, CDR2 SVGAGI. The V and J ends lost 6 bases and 8 bases, in that order; junction bases with no gene match: 12.

V gene TRBV4-2 combines with J gene TRBJ1-1; no clear D gene. This CDR3 is built from 17 residues. Trimming took off 0 bases at V and 6 bases at J, with 20 bases between the two ends. Per the germline V gene, CDR1 is LGHNA and CDR2 is YNFKEQ. CDR3 residues: CASSQENADSYRPEAFF. CDR3 nucleotide sequence: TGTGCCAGCAGCCAAGAGAACGCGGACTCGTATCGTCCTGAAGCTTTCTTT.

This chain connects TRBV5-4 to TRBJ2-3, with TRBD2 matching 14 bases. In germline, CDR1 is SGHNT, CDR2 YYREEE (reference sequence). The CDR3 spans 18 residues. V was clipped by 4 bases and J by 2 bases; unmatched bases: 9. CDR3 region: CASSGGGLAGGFTDTQYF. In DNA form, the CDR3 reads TGTGCCAGCAGCGGGGGCGGACTAGCGGGGGGTTTCACAGATACGCAGTATTTT.

This clone was counted a few times. The same CDR3 also results from other DNA sequences found in this sample. The CDR3 sequence is CASSYGGNQPQHF. Here the CDR3 DNA reads TGTGCCAGCAGTTACGGCGGGAATCAGCCCCAGCATTTT. V usage is TRBV6-5 and J usage is TRBJ1-5; D ambiguous. Trimming shortened V by 2 bases and J by 4 bases, and 6 bases separated the two germline ends. Germline CDR1 and CDR2: MNHEY and SVGAGI. This CDR3 spans 13 amino acids.

The chain is built from TRBV3-1 (or the pseudogene TRBV3-2) and TRBJ2-3; 11 nucleotides agree with TRBD2. V was clipped by 3 bases and J by 5 bases; unmatched bases: 1. CDR1 and CDR2 from the germline V gene are LGHDT and YNNKEL (reference sequence). The CDR3 length is 14 residues. The CDR3 region is CASSHLAGGDTQYF. CDR3 coding DNA: TGTGCCAGCAGCCACCTAGCGGGGGGAGATACGCAGTATTTT.

This clone has a single count. The gene calls are TRBV5-1 and TRBJ1-6, with 7 bases that match TRBD1. The germline gives CDR1 SGHRS, CDR2 YFSETQ. The V segment lost 3 bases and the J segment 12 bases; nucleotides outside the gene matches: 12. This CDR3 spans 15 amino acids. For the CDR3, the DNA is TGCGCCAGCAGCTCAACGGGACAGCCCTATCTACCCCTCCACTTT. Translating gives CASSSTGQPYLPLHF. The variable domain in full, with the rest retrieved from reference TRBV5-1 and TRBJ1-6, is KAGVTQTPRYLIKTRGQQVTLSCSPISGHRSVSWYQQTPGQGLQFLFEYFSETQRNKGNFPGRFSGRQFSNSRSEMNVSTLELGDSALYLCASSSTGQPYLPLHFGNGTRLTVT.

The V gene is TRBV6-5, the J gene TRBJ1-6, with D perhaps TRBD1 (5 bases). Trimming left V 0 bases short and J 8 bases short, with 11 bases between. CDR1 is MNHEY and CDR2 is SVGAGI in the germline V gene. The CDR3 length is 15 residues. CDR3 sequence reads: CASSYSGRLDSPLHF. The CDR3 DNA is TGTGCCAGCAGTTACTCGGGGCGGCTAGATTCACCCCTCCACTTT.

This clone has a single count. V and J are TRBV19 and TRBJ2-2; 7 bases fit TRBD1. The CDR3 sequence is 13 residues long. Germline CDR1 and CDR2: LNHDA and SQIVND (reference sequence). The ends lost 5 bases at V and 6 bases at J; junction bases unmatched: 3. CDR3 in amino acids: CASSGTAPGELFF. The CDR3 DNA reads TGTGCCAGTAGTGGGACAGCACCCGGGGAGCTGTTTTTT.

This chain connects TRBV30 to TRBJ2-2; TRBD1 agrees at 9 bases. The CDR3 is made up of 15 amino acids. Per the germline V gene, CDR1 is GTSNPN and CDR2 is SVGIG (reference sequence). The V segment lost 4 bases and the J segment 8 bases; nucleotides outside the gene matches: 11. CDR3 bases: TGTGCCTGGACCCCCCGGGACAGGGATTGGGGGGAGCTGTTTTTT. Amino acids: CAWTPRDRDWGELFF. The whole variable domain, filled in from reference TRBV30 and TRBJ2-2, reads SQTIHQWPATLVQPVGSPLSLECTVEGTSNPNLYWYRQAAGRGLQLLFYSVGIGQISSEVPQNLSASRPQDRQFILSSKKLLLSDSGFYLCAWTPRDRDWGELFFGEGSRLTVL.

The J gene is TRBJ2-7, the V gene TRBV9, with D perhaps matching TRBD2 (7 bases). With 5 bases removed from V and 0 bases from J, the gap between germline ends came to 18 bases. The CDR3 totals 16 residues. The V gene's germline CDR1 is SGDLS and CDR2 YYNGEE. CDR3 nucleotides: TGTGCCAGCAGTCATAACAGGGAGGGGAACTCCTACGAGCAGTACTTC. Translating gives CASSHNREGNSYEQYF.

The rearrangement uses TRBV3-1 (or the pseudogene TRBV3-2) and TRBJ2-2, with TRBD2 identical over 8 bases. Germline lookup yields CDR1 LGHDT and CDR2 YNNKEL (reference sequence). This CDR3 is built from 15 residues. V gave up 3 bases and J gave up 9 bases; unmatched junction bases: 9. In nucleotides, the CDR3 is TGTGCCAGCAGCCACCCGGGACTAGGGTCGCGGGAGCTGTTTTTT. As protein: CASSHPGLGSRELFF.

CDR3: CASSLTGSFRTEAFF. The CDR3 DNA is TGCGCCAGCAGCTTAACAGGGTCGTTTCGCACTGAAGCTTTCTTT. V is TRBV5-1 and J is TRBJ1-1; a weak D match, TRBD1 (6 bases). From germline, CDR1 is SGHRS and CDR2 YFSETQ. The CDR3 covers 15 residues. V was cut by 2 bases and J by 4 bases, with 15 bases left in between.

The chain is built from TRBV5-1 and TRBJ2-3, with unresolved D. With 5 bases removed from V and 1 base from J, the gap between germline ends came to 8 bases. Germline V gene lookup returns CDR1 SGHRS and CDR2 YFSETQ. The CDR3 runs to 13 residues. The CDR3 DNA reads as TGCGCCAGCAGTGAGCCTGGCACAGATACGCAGTATTTT. It translates to CASSEPGTDTQYF.

V is TRBV19 and J is TRBJ1-1; the D gene is possibly TRBD1 (5 bases). V lost 9 bases to trimming and J lost 2 bases, with 16 bases between them. Germline CDR1 LNHDA, CDR2 SQIVND (reference sequence). The CDR3 runs to 14 residues. CDR3 bases: TGTGCCAGCTCCTCCGGGGGACTAAACACTGAAGCTTTCTTT. It is translated as CASSSGGLNTEAFF.

Only one count was recorded for this clone. The V call is TRBV7-3, the J call TRBJ1-1, with D hard to call. The CDR3 runs 14 residues. Trimming stripped 5 bases from V and 4 bases from J, with 14 bases between. CDR1 and CDR2 (germline): SGHTA, FQGTGA. The CDR3, as DNA: TGTGCCAGCAGCGCCGTCGGCAGCGGCACTGAAGCTTTCTTT. Its translation: CASSAVGSGTEAFF.

V and J are TRBV28 and TRBJ2-7; 8 bases match TRBD1. The CDR3 length is 16 residues. Germline V gene lookup returns CDR1 MDHEN and CDR2 SYDVKM. Trimming took 6 bases from V and 2 from J; bases not matched to a gene: 12. As DNA, the CDR3 is TGTGCCAGCAGCAGCTTCGGGCAGGGGGCTGCCTACGAGCAGTACTTC. It yields the protein CASSSFGQGAAYEQYF.

The rearrangement joins TRBV27 to TRBJ1-6; 9 bases line up with TRBD1. The ends lost 3 bases at V and 9 bases at J; junction bases unmatched: 9. Germline CDR1 MNHEY, CDR2 SMNVEV (reference sequence). This CDR3 contains 16 residues. In DNA form, the CDR3 reads TGTGCCAGCAGTTTGGATACCGGGACAGGGACTTCACCCCTCCACTTT. Protein: CASSLDTGTGTSPLHF.

The rearrangement joins TRBV7-2 to TRBJ1-2; possible D gene TRBD1, 5 bases. This CDR3 spans 14 amino acids. Deletions cut 1 base from V and 4 bases from J, with 10 bases between. Germline assignment: CDR1 SGHTA and CDR2 FQGNSA. The CDR3: CASSLGPGPYGYTF. The CDR3 DNA reads as TGTGCCAGCAGCTTAGGGCCAGGGCCCTATGGCTACACCTTC.

The chain combines TRBV18 with TRBJ2-2; the D is unclear. This CDR3 has 14 amino acids. Between the trimmed V and J ends, which lost 1 base and 4 bases, there was a span of 7 bases. Germline-derived CDR1 and CDR2 are KGHSH and LQKENI. The CDR3 loop is CASSPRVATGELFF. In DNA form, the CDR3 reads TGTGCCAGCTCACCACGTGTAGCCACCGGGGAGCTGTTTTTT.

The genes are TRBV5-1 and TRBJ1-3; D is ambiguous. Between the trimmed V and J ends, which lost 0 bases and 0 bases, there was a span of 7 bases. CDR3 length: 15 amino acids. Germline assignment: CDR1 SGHRS and CDR2 YFSETQ. CDR3 sequence: CASSLEPGSGNTIYF. The CDR3 coding sequence is TGCGCCAGCAGCTTGGAGCCCGGCTCTGGAAACACCATATATTTT.

The chain recombines TRBV6-5 with TRBJ2-7, with a possible D match to TRBD1 (5 bases). This CDR3 is built from 14 residues. Germline V gives CDR1 MNHEY, CDR2 SVGAGI. Trimming pared 0 bases from V and 2 bases from J, leaving 8 bases between. DNA of the CDR3: TGTGCCAGCAGTTACTCGAGACAGCCCTACGAGCAGTACTTC. Its translation is CASSYSRQPYEQYF.

The chain has TRBV11-2 and TRBJ2-7; 9 nucleotides match TRBD1. Germline V gene lookup returns CDR1 SGHAT and CDR2 FQNNGV. Trimming took 7 bases from V and 2 from J; bases not matched to a gene: 6. The CDR3 length is 14 residues. In DNA, the CDR3 is TGTGCCAGCACCCCGGGACAGGGACCCTACGAGCAGTACTTC. Amino acids: CASTPGQGPYEQYF.

The chain carries TRBV12-3 or TRBV12-4 and TRBJ1-1; D remains ambiguous. The CDR3 totals 12 residues. With 1 base removed from V and 4 bases from J, the gap between germline ends came to 4 bases. In DNA form, the CDR3 reads TGTGCCAGCAGTTTAGGGCCCACTGAAGCTTTCTTT. Amino acids: CASSLGPTEAFF.

The chain employs TRBV10-3 and TRBJ1-5; 9 nucleotides match TRBD1. V shed 3 bases, J shed 6 bases, and the junction held 9 bases outside the gene matches. Germline CDR1 and CDR2: ENHRY and SYGVKD. This CDR3 contains 16 residues. This chain's CDR3 is CAISESGQGYSQPQHF. CDR3 coding DNA: TGTGCCATCAGTGAATCGGGACAGGGTTATAGTCAGCCCCAGCATTTT.

CDR3 coding DNA: TGTGCCAGCAGCGGCAGCAATCAGCCCCAGCATTTT. The encoded protein is CASSGSNQPQHF. This chain uses TRBV7-8 with TRBJ1-5; D not resolved. This CDR3 is built from 12 residues. Germline V lookup: CDR1 SGHVS, CDR2 FQNEAQ. V lost 5 bases and J 1 base, leaving 3 bases between the germline ends.

The rearrangement uses TRBV7-9 and TRBJ1-5, with no clear D. Germline assignment: CDR1 SEHNR and CDR2 FQNEAQ (reference sequence). The CDR3 totals 12 residues. Deletions cut 5 bases from V and 6 bases from J, with 8 bases between. This CDR3 is CASSPPGQPQHF. The CDR3 coding sequence is TGTGCCAGCAGCCCACCGGGTCAGCCCCAGCATTTT.

The chain has TRBV18 and TRBJ2-2; 12 bases map to TRBD2. Germline trimming cut 4 bases from V and 1 base from J; bases unmatched to any gene: 4. Germline CDR1 KGHSH, CDR2 LQKENI. CDR3 size: 17 residues. The CDR3 loop reads CASSLTSGGKNTGELFF. The DNA for the CDR3 is TGTGCCAGCTCACTCACTAGCGGGGGGAAGAACACCGGGGAGCTGTTTTTT.

In its sample, this clone was seen a few times. The chain uses TRBV7-8 and TRBJ2-3; possible D gene TRBD2, 5 bases. This CDR3 has 14 amino acids. Germline CDR1 is SGHVS and CDR2 is FQNEAQ. V lost 2 bases and J lost 6, with 12 bases in between. The CDR3 protein is CASSLSLASDTQYF. The DNA for the CDR3 is TGTGCCAGCAGCTTATCCCTAGCAAGCGATACGCAGTATTTT.

The chain joins TRBV14 to TRBJ1-5; no clear D. Looked up from germline, CDR1 is SGHDN and CDR2 is FVKESK. V lost 6 bases and J 0 bases, leaving 9 bases between the germline ends. The CDR3 runs 14 residues. Here the CDR3 DNA reads TGTGCCAGCAGTCAGGCCGGTAGCAATCAGCCCCAGCATTTT. Its protein product is CASSQAGSNQPQHF.

This clone came up once. The chain has TRBV18 and TRBJ1-1; TRBD1 agrees at 10 bases. Germline values: CDR1 KGHSH, CDR2 LQKENI. J was trimmed by 7 bases and V by 3 bases; bases with no gene match: 5. The CDR3 runs 14 residues. CDR3 amino acids: CASSPDRGSNEAFF. For the CDR3, the DNA is TGTGCCAGCTCACCGGACAGGGGGTCTAATGAAGCTTTCTTT.